Following are 26 T cell receptor beta chains from one sample sequenced in a study of cytomegalovirus exposure and HLA in healthy donors. Primers included in the PCR were 60 Vbeta and 13 Jbeta primers. Only in-frame clones appear in the TCRdb table, and some are missing; sequencing was by immunoSEQ multiplex PCR. Its table records around 78,000 clones. Sequences were obtained from PBMCs. These receptors all come from a man between 18 and 35 years old in good health and CMV-seropositive.

This chain links TRBV30 with TRBJ1-5; TRBD1 aligns across 12 bases. V trimming: 2 bases; J trimming: 1 base; junction bases outside the gene matches: 21. The CDR3 consists of 22 residues. Germline CDR1 and CDR2: GTSNPN and SVGIG (reference sequence). CDR3 sequence: CAWSRYYGTGGARRESNQPQHF. CDR3 nucleotide sequence: TGTGCCTGGAGTCGATACTATGGGACAGGGGGCGCCAGGAGGGAGAGCAATCAGCCCCAGCATTTT.

The chain combines TRBV2 with TRBJ2-7; 10 nucleotides match TRBD1. The germline V gene has CDR1 SNHLY and CDR2 FYNNEI. The V segment lost 6 bases and the J segment 3 bases; nucleotides outside the gene matches: 8. The CDR3 runs 15 residues. CDR3 DNA: TGTGCCAGCAGGGTTGGGACAGGGGAAGACTACGAGCAGTACTTC. The encoded protein is CASRVGTGEDYEQYF.

The gene calls are TRBV7-9 and TRBJ1-4, with 8 nucleotides matching TRBD1. CDR1 SEHNR and CDR2 FQNEAQ come from the germline V gene (reference sequence). This CDR3 contains 16 residues. The J segment lost 2 bases and the V segment lost 1 base, leaving 3 bases of the junction unmatched. The DNA for the CDR3 is TGTGCCAGCAGCTTAGGGACAGGGAGCACTAATGAAAAACTGTTTTTT. Its protein product is CASSLGTGSTNEKLFF.

The chain carries TRBV7-6 and TRBJ1-5; 8 bases are a match to TRBD1. The CDR3 is 16 residues long. V was pared by 5 bases and J by 6 bases, with 12 bases of the junction left unmatched. CDR1 is SGHVS and CDR2 is FNYEAQ in the germline V gene. Here the CDR3 reads CASSPEAGGQGQPQHF. CDR3 DNA sequence: TGTGCCAGCAGCCCAGAGGCAGGGGGCCAAGGTCAGCCCCAGCATTTT.

V is TRBV28 and J is TRBJ2-1; 12 positions agree with TRBD1. V shed 6 bases and J 9 bases; nucleotides not matched to a gene: 3. The CDR3 length is 13 residues. CDR1 is MDHEN, CDR2 SYDVKM, per germline. The CDR3 nucleotides are TGTGCCAGCAGGGGGACAGGGGGCGGTGAGCAGTTCTTC. Encoded protein: CASRGTGGGEQFF.

The chain employs TRBV6-5 and TRBJ1-5, with D maybe TRBD1 (6 bases). Germline V gives CDR1 MNHEY, CDR2 SVGAGI. This CDR3 contains 14 residues. Trimming removed 2 bases from V and 5 bases from J, with 10 bases in between. CDR3: CASSYVAGDQPQHF. The CDR3 nucleotides read TGTGCCAGCAGTTACGTGGCAGGGGATCAGCCCCAGCATTTT.

V and J are TRBV5-1 and TRBJ2-3; weak D call: TRBD2 (6 bases). The CDR3 is made up of 13 amino acids. The V end lost 5 bases, the J end lost 3 bases, and 10 bases lay between the germline ends. The germline V gene has CDR1 SGHRS and CDR2 YFSETQ. CDR3 region: CASRPEGTDTQYF. In nucleotides, the CDR3 is TGCGCCAGCAGGCCGGAGGGGACAGATACGCAGTATTTT.

The chain links TRBV4-1 to TRBJ2-5; D remains ambiguous. Germline values: CDR1 MGHRA, CDR2 YSYEKL. The CDR3 has 15 amino acids. The V end was cut by 3 bases, the J end by 5 bases, with 16 bases between. The CDR3 DNA is TGCGCCAGCAGCCATCCCTGGGCAGGTGGGGAGACCCAGTACTTC. Translation gives CASSHPWAGGETQYF.

V and J are TRBV7-2 and TRBJ1-5; a weak D match, TRBD1 (5 bases). The CDR3 is made up of 14 amino acids. Germline loops: CDR1 SGHTA, CDR2 FQGNSA. V dropped 5 bases and J dropped 3 bases, with 11 bases sitting between them. The CDR3 loop is CASSPDSYNQPQHF. CDR3 DNA sequence: TGTGCCAGCAGCCCTGACAGTTACAATCAGCCCCAGCATTTT.

The chain is built from TRBV9 and TRBJ2-5; D perhaps matches TRBD2 (5 bases). V was pared by 4 bases and J by 1 base, with 14 bases between. CDR1 is SGDLS and CDR2 is YYNGEE in the germline V gene. The CDR3 runs to 15 residues. DNA of the CDR3: TGTGCCAGCAGCCCCCCCGGGAACCTCCAAGAGACCCAGTACTTC. Translating gives CASSPPGNLQETQYF.

The rearrangement links TRBV4-2 to TRBJ2-2, with D maybe TRBD2 (5 bases). This CDR3 spans 16 amino acids. With 4 bases removed from V and 5 bases from J, the gap between germline ends came to 17 bases. Germline CDR1 and CDR2: LGHNA and YNFKEQ. DNA for the CDR3: TGTGCCAGCAGCCTGGATGGGTCCCCGGGGACCGGGGAGCTGTTTTTT. It encodes CASSLDGSPGTGELFF.

The chain links TRBV5-6 to TRBJ1-1; 8 bases fit TRBD1. CDR1 SGHDT and CDR2 YYEEEE come from the germline V gene. The J segment lost 0 bases and the V segment lost 0 bases, leaving 7 bases of the junction unmatched. This CDR3 spans 17 amino acids. CDR3 residues: CASSLEGTGTMNTEAFF. The CDR3, as DNA: TGTGCCAGCAGCTTGGAGGGGACAGGAACAATGAACACTGAAGCTTTCTTT.

The genes are TRBV6-4 and TRBJ2-6, with D possibly TRBD1 on 6 matching bases. CDR1 and CDR2 from the germline V gene are MRHNA and SNTAGT. V lost 4 bases, J lost 4 bases, and 17 bases lay in between. This CDR3 has 17 amino acids. Written as DNA, the CDR3 is TGTGCCAGCAGTGCTAGCACAGGGACCTACGGGGCCAACGTCCTGACTTTC. It is translated as CASSASTGTYGANVLTF.

This chain links TRBV19 with TRBJ2-1, with 13 nucleotides matching TRBD2. The J segment lost 3 bases and the V segment lost 8 bases, leaving 7 bases of the junction unmatched. CDR3 length: 16 amino acids. Germline values: CDR1 LNHDA, CDR2 SQIVND (reference sequence). Here the CDR3 DNA reads TGTGCCAGTTCTAGACTAGCGGGGGGTCTCTACAATGAGCAGTTCTTC. Its translation: CASSRLAGGLYNEQFF.

V and J are TRBV28 and TRBJ1-2; D is possibly TRBD1 (5 bases). V was shortened by 2 bases and J by 3 bases, with 13 bases between the two germline ends. The CDR3 is made up of 15 amino acids. Per the germline V gene, CDR1 is MDHEN and CDR2 is SYDVKM. CDR3 sequence reads: CASSLSYGGDYGYTF. CDR3 nucleotides: TGTGCCAGCAGTTTAAGTTATGGGGGGGACTATGGCTACACCTTC.

The chain recombines TRBV4-1 with TRBJ1-1, with a weak D call TRBD1 (5 bases). The germline gives CDR1 MGHRA, CDR2 YSYEKL. V was pared by 0 bases and J by 5 bases, with 22 bases between. The CDR3 spans 18 residues. The CDR3 is CASSQDSGRPGRGTEAFF. Written as DNA, the CDR3 is TGCGCCAGCAGCCAAGATTCAGGCAGGCCGGGCCGGGGGACTGAAGCTTTCTTT.

The chain has TRBV5-1 and TRBJ2-4; 8 bases line up with TRBD2. Trimming cost V 4 bases and J 0 bases; bases outside gene matches: 9. CDR3 length: 17 residues. Germline CDR1 reads SGHRS; CDR2 reads YFSETQ. CDR3 in amino acids: CASSPGGAGRAKNIQYF. As DNA, the CDR3 is TGCGCCAGCAGCCCGGGAGGGGCGGGGAGAGCCAAAAACATTCAGTACTTC.

The chain uses TRBV6-1 and TRBJ2-5; 7 bases align to TRBD2. V dropped 1 base and J dropped 3; count of bases not matched to a gene: 5. The CDR3 spans 15 residues. Germline V lookup: CDR1 MNHNS, CDR2 SASEGT. CDR3 DNA sequence: TGTGCCAGCAGTGAAGTGGGGGGAGGGAAAGAGACCCAGTACTTC. Encoded protein: CASSEVGGGKETQYF.

V is TRBV19 and J is TRBJ1-1; a possible D gene is TRBD1 (6 bases). The CDR3 covers 14 residues. Trimming removed 6 bases at V and 6 bases at J, with 17 bases between. CDR1 is LNHDA and CDR2 is SQIVND in the germline V gene (reference sequence). For the CDR3, the DNA is TGTGCCAGTAGCAAGCCTGGGACACTCCCTGAAGCTTTCTTT. Protein sequence: CASSKPGTLPEAFF.

The chain couples TRBV28 to TRBJ1-4; D is undetermined. This CDR3 has 15 residues. Germline CDR1 and CDR2: MDHEN and SYDVKM. The ends were cut back, 2 bases at V and 5 bases at J, with 12 bases in the middle. This CDR3 is CASSLRAWENEKLFF. The CDR3 DNA reads as TGTGCCAGCAGTTTAAGGGCCTGGGAGAATGAAAAACTGTTTTTT. The whole variable domain, remainder taken from reference TRBV28 and TRBJ1-4, is DVKVTQSSRYLVKRTGEKVFLECVQDMDHENMFWYRQDPGLGLRLIYFSYDVKMKEKGDIPEGYSVSREKKERFSLILESASTNQTSMYLCASSLRAWENEKLFFGSGTQLSVL.

The gene calls are TRBV6-5 and TRBJ1-1; 8 bases line up with TRBD1. J was trimmed by 3 bases and V by 4 bases; bases with no gene match: 7. CDR1 and CDR2 (germline): MNHEY, SVGAGI. The CDR3 contains 15 residues. The CDR3 DNA reads TGTGCCAGCAGTTTGCAGGGGGCTATCGACACTGAAGCTTTCTTT. This translates into CASSLQGAIDTEAFF.

The chain combines TRBV2 with TRBJ1-5; unclear D gene. This CDR3 spans 12 amino acids. The V gene lost 3 bases and the J gene lost 4 bases, with 4 bases spanning the gap. From germline, CDR1 is SNHLY and CDR2 FYNNEI. In DNA form, the CDR3 reads TGTGCCAGCAGTGACAGAAATCAGCCCCAGCATTTT. This sequence encodes CASSDRNQPQHF.

The rearrangement links TRBV5-1 to TRBJ2-2; 8 bases fit TRBD2. CDR1 and CDR2 (germline): SGHRS, YFSETQ. The length of the CDR3 is 15 residues. J was trimmed by 0 bases and V by 7 bases; bases with no gene match: 5. DNA of the CDR3: TGCGCCAGCGGACCGGGACTAGCGAACACCGGGGAGCTGTTTTTT. It translates to CASGPGLANTGELFF.

The rearrangement uses TRBV19 and TRBJ1-6, with D tentatively TRBD1 (5 bases). This CDR3 has 16 residues. Trimming stripped 5 bases from V and 10 bases from J, with 21 bases between. Germline V lookup: CDR1 LNHDA, CDR2 SQIVND (reference sequence). CDR3 loop: CASSWGVVAGPSPLHF. The CDR3 DNA follows: TGTGCCAGTAGTTGGGGGGTGGTGGCGGGCCCCTCACCCCTCCACTTT.

The chain has TRBV6-1 and TRBJ2-5; 13 bases map to TRBD2. This CDR3 has 15 residues. CDR1 and CDR2 from the germline V gene are MNHNS and SASEGT. Germline trimming cut 4 bases from V and 5 bases from J; bases unmatched to any gene: 4. CDR3 nucleotide sequence: TGTGCCAGCAGTGCACTAGCGGGAGGGCCTGAGACCCAGTACTTC. This gives the protein CASSALAGGPETQYF.

V is TRBV19 and J is TRBJ1-4; D gene uncertain. V dropped 6 bases and J dropped 7 bases, with 15 bases sitting between them. The CDR3 totals 14 residues. The germline V gene has CDR1 LNHDA and CDR2 SQIVND (reference sequence). The DNA of the CDR3 is TGTGCCAGTAGGACATCCTACGGTATTGAAAAACTGTTTTTT. Translated, it gives CASRTSYGIEKLFF.